The text below deals with one T cell receptor beta chain. The data belong to a study of blood T cell repertoires in COVID-19. Authors' data handling: Counts of nucleated cells, estimated from reference gene primer amplification, were obtained. The repertoire was sequenced with immunoSEQ multiplex PCR; TCRdb's copy has only in-frame clones and lacks some. V and J calls and clone size are copied from that table; D and trimming were computed from the DNA. This table has about 260,000 clones, about 89% appearing once. Germline CDR1 and CDR2: SGHNT and YYREEE (reference sequence). This CDR3 has 12 amino acids. Trimming shortened V by 4 bases and J by 4 bases, and 5 bases separated the two germline ends.

The clonotype was recovered from a man aged 35 to 55 who had recovered from COVID-19. The specimen was peripheral blood. V and J are TRBV5-4 and TRBJ2-2; D gene uncertain. The CDR3 coding sequence is TGTGCCAGCAGCCTCCCCACCGGGGAGCTGTTTTTT. Its protein product is CASSLPTGELFF. Full variable domain (rest looked up from reference TRBV5-4 and TRBJ2-2): ETGVTQSPTHLIKTRGQQVTLRCSSQSGHNTVSWYQQALGQGPQFIFQYYREEENGRGNFPPRFSGLQFPNYSSELNVNALELDDSALYLCASSLPTGELFFGEGSRLTVL.